A selection of T cell receptor beta chains follows, all from one sample in a study of cytomegalovirus exposure and HLA in healthy donors. Sequencing was performed with immunoSEQ multiplex PCR; in TCRdb, only in-frame clones are kept and a portion is missing. Here the sample table reports 50,000 or so clones. The specimen was PBMCs. The receptors come from a man aged 40-50 years in good health and CMV-seropositive. CDR3s include the opening cysteine and the closing phenylalanine or tryptophan. Fields, in order: CDR3 length, V gene, D gene, J gene, CDR3 protein, CDR3 DNA. D genes are given only for firm matches.

13,TRBV10-3,.,TRBJ1-2,CAIRVGGLYGYTF,TGTGCCATCAGGGTAGGAGGACTTTATGGCTACACCTTC
14,TRBV9,TRBD2,TRBJ2-5,CASSVSGTTETQYF,TGTGCCAGCAGCGTCTCCGGGACTACAGAGACCCAGTACTTC
17,TRBV9,.,TRBJ2-6,CASSVRGSPRGANVLTF,TGTGCCAGCAGCGTACGAGGTTCCCCGAGAGGGGCCAACGTCCTGACTTTC
15,TRBV30,TRBD1,TRBJ2-5,CAWSVFRDSAATQYF,TGTGCCTGGAGTGTATTCAGGGACAGTGCAGCGACCCAGTACTTC
14,TRBV19,TRBD1,TRBJ2-7,CASSTPDRAYEQYF,TGTGCCAGTAGTACCCCGGACAGGGCCTACGAGCAGTACTTC
14,TRBV7-2,TRBD1,TRBJ1-3,CASSLQGGGNTIYF,TGTGCCAGCAGCTTGCAGGGGGGTGGAAACACCATATATTTT
12,TRBV19,.,TRBJ1-2,CASSRQSYGYTF,TGTGCCAGTAGTAGACAGTCGTATGGCTACACCTTC
16,TRBV14,TRBD1,TRBJ2-7,CASSQDGRDRAYEQYF,TGTGCCAGCAGCCAAGACGGCAGGGACAGGGCCTACGAGCAGTACTTC
14,TRBV28,.,TRBJ1-3,CASRSGAPGNTIYF,TGTGCCAGCCGTTCTGGGGCGCCCGGAAACACCATATATTTT
14,TRBV27,TRBD2,TRBJ2-1,CASSKTSGYNEQFF,TGTGCCAGCAGTAAGACTAGCGGGTACAATGAGCAGTTCTTC
13,TRBV23-1,.,TRBJ2-7,CASSQSNTYEQYF,TGCGCCAGCAGTCAATCTAATACCTACGAGCAGTACTTC
13,TRBV29-1,.,TRBJ2-7,CSAVDKNLYEQYF,TGCAGCGCCGTAGACAAGAACCTCTACGAGCAGTACTTC
14,TRBV27,.,TRBJ2-5,CASSLLTGGETQYF,TGTGCCAGCAGTTTACTGACAGGCGGAGAGACCCAGTACTTC
15,TRBV4-2,.,TRBJ2-3,CASSQDHRGTDTQYF,TGTGCCAGCAGCCAAGATCACCGGGGCACAGATACGCAGTATTTT
12,TRBV30,TRBD1,TRBJ1-6,CAWSRQGSPLHF,TGTGCCTGGAGCAGACAGGGCTCACCCCTCCACTTT
13,TRBV15,.,TRBJ1-1,CATSRDTGAEAFF,TGTGCCACCAGCAGGGACACAGGCGCTGAAGCTTTCTTT
15,TRBV30,TRBD2,TRBJ2-2,CAWSILASGTGELFF,TGTGCCTGGAGTATTTTGGCTAGCGGCACCGGGGAGCTGTTTTTT
16,TRBV7-3,TRBD2,TRBJ2-2,CASSFGLAGGTGELFF,TGTGCCAGCAGCTTTGGACTAGCGGGAGGGACCGGGGAGCTGTTTTTT
15,TRBV7-3,TRBD2,TRBJ2-1,CASSLTSGNRDEQFF,TGTGCCAGCAGTTTGACTAGCGGGAATCGGGATGAGCAGTTCTTC
17,TRBV5-1,TRBD1,TRBJ1-1,CASSLGGTGSWGAEAFF,TGCGCCAGCAGCTTGGGCGGGACAGGGAGTTGGGGCGCTGAAGCTTTCTTT
14,TRBV9,.,TRBJ1-1,CASQAGIGNTEAFF,TGTGCCAGCCAAGCGGGGATAGGGAACACTGAAGCTTTCTTT
14,TRBV5-6,TRBD1,TRBJ1-1,CASGGTGADTEAFF,TGTGCCAGCGGGGGGACAGGGGCGGACACTGAAGCTTTCTTT
14,TRBV6-1,TRBD1,TRBJ2-7,CASSVLDRAYEQYF,TGTGCCAGCAGTGTCCTGGACAGGGCCTACGAGCAGTACTTC
15,TRBV18,TRBD2,TRBJ2-5,CASSRKREGQETQYF,TGTGCCAGCTCAAGGAAGCGGGAGGGCCAAGAGACCCAGTACTTC
16,TRBV7-8,TRBD2,TRBJ2-5,CASSLERTSVQETQYF,TGTGCCAGCAGCTTAGAGCGGACTAGCGTCCAAGAGACCCAGTACTTC
13,TRBV28,.,TRBJ1-2,CASSPSHFYGYTF,TGTGCCAGCAGCCCGAGCCACTTCTATGGCTACACCTTC
15,TRBV5-6,TRBD1,TRBJ1-6,CASSSPGTGNSPLHF,TGTGCCAGCAGCTCCCCCGGGACAGGGAATTCACCCCTCCACTTT
13,TRBV28,TRBD1,TRBJ1-2,CASSLGTGYGYTF,TGTGCCAGCAGTTTGGGGACAGGCTATGGCTACACCTTC
16,TRBV4-1,.,TRBJ2-3,CASSQVVTGDSDTQYF,TGCGCCAGCAGCCAAGTGGTGACAGGCGACTCAGATACGCAGTATTTT
16,TRBV14,TRBD2,TRBJ2-2,CASSQVSGRVNGELFF,TGTGCCAGCAGCCAAGTTAGCGGGAGGGTCAACGGGGAGCTGTTTTTT
14,TRBV9,.,TRBJ1-3,CASSPQVAGNTIYF,TGTGCCAGCAGCCCTCAGGTTGCCGGAAACACCATATATTTT
14,TRBV7-2,TRBD1,TRBJ1-5,CASSLGTANQPQHF,TGTGCCAGCAGCTTGGGGACAGCCAATCAGCCCCAGCATTTT
14,TRBV23-1,.,TRBJ2-5,CASTQGTPLETQYF,TGCGCCAGCACCCAAGGGACACCCTTAGAGACCCAGTACTTC
14,TRBV6-1,.,TRBJ1-4,CASTGGGGDEKLFF,TGTGCCAGCACGGGGGGAGGGGGGGACGAAAAACTGTTTTTT
12,TRBV5-4,.,TRBJ1-1,CASSLEGTEAFF,TGTGCCAGCAGCTTGGAGGGGACTGAAGCTTTCTTT
14,TRBV7-6,TRBD1,TRBJ2-5,CASSLDRAFETQYF,TGTGCCAGCAGTTTGGACAGGGCCTTTGAGACCCAGTACTTC
15,TRBV29-1,TRBD2,TRBJ2-3,CSAGLAGTSTDTQYF,TGCAGCGCTGGACTAGCGGGGACTAGCACAGATACGCAGTATTTT
15,TRBV15,.,TRBJ1-5,CATSREWESNQPQHF,TGTGCCACCAGCAGAGAGTGGGAGAGCAATCAGCCCCAGCATTTT
13,TRBV27,.,TRBJ1-1,CASSFIGNTEAFF,TGTGCCAGCAGTTTCATCGGGAACACTGAAGCTTTCTTT
15,TRBV19,TRBD2,TRBJ2-1,CASSVIGGADNEQFF,TGTGCCAGTAGTGTAATCGGGGGGGCCGACAATGAGCAGTTCTTC
14,TRBV5-5,TRBD1,TRBJ1-4,CASSLEGGGIQVFF,TGTGCCAGCAGCTTGGAAGGGGGCGGAATTCAGGTGTTTTTT
18,TRBV7-2,TRBD2,TRBJ2-5,CASSSGLAGVGSVKTQYF,TGTGCCAGCAGCTCAGGACTAGCGGGAGTGGGCTCAGTGAAGACCCAGTACTTC
14,TRBV9,TRBD2,TRBJ2-7,CASSPRTSVYEQYF,TGTGCCAGCAGCCCCCGGACTAGCGTCTACGAGCAGTACTTC
13,TRBV5-1,TRBD2,TRBJ2-7,CASRLAGGNEQYF,TGCGCCAGCCGCCTGGCGGGAGGGAACGAGCAGTACTTC
15,TRBV11-1,TRBD2,TRBJ2-1,CASSLLERGLNEQFF,TGTGCCAGCAGCTTACTCGAGCGGGGGCTTAATGAGCAGTTCTTC
15,TRBV5-1,TRBD2,TRBJ2-7,CASSSGLAGGYEQYF,TGCGCCAGCAGCTCGGGACTAGCGGGGGGGTACGAGCAGTACTTC
15,TRBV11-2,.,TRBJ2-7,CASSFGRGDSYEQYF,TGTGCCAGCAGCTTCGGCAGGGGGGACTCCTACGAGCAGTACTTC
14,TRBV28,.,TRBJ2-4,CASRRGIAKNIQYF,TGTGCCAGCAGGAGAGGGATAGCCAAAAACATTCAGTACTTC
15,TRBV15,TRBD2,TRBJ2-2,CATGRGRMNTGELFF,TGTGCCACCGGGAGGGGCAGGATGAACACCGGGGAGCTGTTTTTT
17,TRBV7-8,TRBD2,TRBJ2-1,CASSLPRRLAANNEQFF,TGTGCCAGCAGCTTACCCCGGAGACTAGCGGCTAACAATGAGCAGTTCTTC
14,TRBV4-1,.,TRBJ2-7,CASSQGVGGYEQYF,TGCGCCAGCAGCCAAGGAGTAGGCGGGTACGAGCAGTACTTC
14,TRBV19,.,TRBJ2-1,CASCRGTSSNEQFF,TGTGCCAGTTGCCGCGGGACTTCGTCCAATGAGCAGTTCTTC
14,TRBV2,.,TRBJ2-3,CASCASDRTDTQYF,TGTGCCAGCTGTGCTAGCGATCGCACAGATACGCAGTATTTT
13,TRBV4-1,.,TRBJ1-2,CASSQEWGDGYTF,TGCGCCAGCAGCCAAGAGTGGGGGGATGGCTACACCTTC
14,TRBV7-2,.,TRBJ2-7,CASSFPGATYEQYF,TGTGCCAGCAGCTTCCCGGGTGCCACCTACGAGCAGTACTTC